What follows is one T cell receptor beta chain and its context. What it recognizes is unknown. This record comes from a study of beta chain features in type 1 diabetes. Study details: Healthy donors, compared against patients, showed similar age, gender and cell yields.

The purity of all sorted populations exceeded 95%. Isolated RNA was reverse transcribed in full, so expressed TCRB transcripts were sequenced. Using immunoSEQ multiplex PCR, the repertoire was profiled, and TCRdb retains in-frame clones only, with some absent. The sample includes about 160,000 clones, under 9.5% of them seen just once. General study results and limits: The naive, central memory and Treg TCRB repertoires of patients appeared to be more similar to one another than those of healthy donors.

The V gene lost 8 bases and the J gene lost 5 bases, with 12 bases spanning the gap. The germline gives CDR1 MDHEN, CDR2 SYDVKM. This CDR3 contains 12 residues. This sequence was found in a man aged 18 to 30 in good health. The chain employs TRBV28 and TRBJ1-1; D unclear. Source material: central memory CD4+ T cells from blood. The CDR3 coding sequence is TGTGCCAGCGGGTGGATGCGGACTGAAGCTTTCTTT. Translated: CASGWMRTEAFF. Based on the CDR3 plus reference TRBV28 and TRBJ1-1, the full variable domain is DVKVTQSSRYLVKRTGEKVFLECVQDMDHENMFWYRQDPGLGLRLIYFSYDVKMKEKGDIPEGYSVSREKKERFSLILESASTNQTSMYLCASGWMRTEAFFGQGTRLTVV.